This T cell receptor beta chain comes out of a study of T cells in Graves' hyperthyroidism and ophthalmopathy. The study's findings and limits: Through a model of 13 V-J features, ophthalmopathy was separated from stable hyperthyroidism.

In the case of this clonotype: Its antigen remains unknown.

The CDR3 regions of TCR beta were amplified from RNA transcripts. The study used the HTBI primer set for a first-round RT-PCR of the TCR CDR3. TCRdb passed the multiplex PCR reads through MiXCR, listing each CDR3 protein once. The repertoire holds about 720,000 distinct CDR3 sequences, with roughly 17% as singletons. V lost 3 bases and J lost 7; bases outside the gene matches: 8. The CDR3 is 14 residues long. Germline values: CDR1 DFQATT, CDR2 SNEGSKA (reference sequence). The sequence was collected from a man aged 18 to 30 with Graves' hyperthyroidism. The sample comprised blood. The chain employs TRBV20-1 and TRBJ2-1, with 8 bases that match TRBD2. The CDR3 coding sequence is TGCAGTGCTAGGGGCCCCTTAGCGGGAAATGAGCAGTTCTTC. Translation gives CSARGPLAGNEQFF.